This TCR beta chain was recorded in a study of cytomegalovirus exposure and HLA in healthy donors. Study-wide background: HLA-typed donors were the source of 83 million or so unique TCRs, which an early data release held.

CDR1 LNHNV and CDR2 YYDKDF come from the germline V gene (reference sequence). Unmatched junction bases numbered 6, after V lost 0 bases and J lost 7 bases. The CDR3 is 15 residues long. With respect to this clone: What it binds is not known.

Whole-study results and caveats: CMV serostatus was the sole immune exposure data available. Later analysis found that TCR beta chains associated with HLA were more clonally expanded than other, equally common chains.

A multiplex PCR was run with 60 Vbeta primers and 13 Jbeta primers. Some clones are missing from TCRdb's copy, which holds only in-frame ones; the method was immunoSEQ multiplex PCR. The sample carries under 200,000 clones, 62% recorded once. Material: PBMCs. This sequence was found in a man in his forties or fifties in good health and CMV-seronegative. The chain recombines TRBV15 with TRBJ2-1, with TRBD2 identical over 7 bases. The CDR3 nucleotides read TGTGCCACCAGCAGAGAGTGGAGCGGGGTGAATGAGCAGTTCTTC. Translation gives CATSREWSGVNEQFF. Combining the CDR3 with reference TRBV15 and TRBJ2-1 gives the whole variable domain DAMVIQNPRYQVTQFGKPVTLSCSQTLNHNVMYWYQQKSSQAPKLLFHYYDKDFNNEADTPDNFQSRRPNTSFCFLDIRSPGLGDTAMYLCATSREWSGVNEQFFGPGTRLTVL.